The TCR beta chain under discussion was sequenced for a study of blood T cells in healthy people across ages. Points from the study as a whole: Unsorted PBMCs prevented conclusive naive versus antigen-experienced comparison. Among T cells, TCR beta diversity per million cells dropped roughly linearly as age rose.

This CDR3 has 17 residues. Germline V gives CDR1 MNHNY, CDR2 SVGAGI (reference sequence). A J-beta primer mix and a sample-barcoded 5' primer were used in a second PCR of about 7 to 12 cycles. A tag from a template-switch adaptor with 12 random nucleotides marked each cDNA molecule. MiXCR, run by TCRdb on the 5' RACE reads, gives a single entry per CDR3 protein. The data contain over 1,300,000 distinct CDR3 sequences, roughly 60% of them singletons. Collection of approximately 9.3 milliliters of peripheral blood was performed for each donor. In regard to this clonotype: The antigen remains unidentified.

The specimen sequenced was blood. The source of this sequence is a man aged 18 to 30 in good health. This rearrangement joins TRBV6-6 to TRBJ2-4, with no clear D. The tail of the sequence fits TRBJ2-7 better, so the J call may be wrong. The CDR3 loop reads CASSYSLGYSSSYEQYF. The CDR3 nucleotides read TGTGCCAGCAGTTACTCGCTAGGGTACAGTTCCTCCTACGAGCAGTACTTC.